The rows below give T cell receptor beta chains drawn from one sample of a study of OX40 agonist ivuxolimab in advanced cancers. Sequencing used immunoSEQ multiplex PCR; TCRdb keeps in-frame clones, though not all of them. The sample lists 50,000 or so clones, roughly 88% occurring once. The sample here was CD4+ or CD8+ T cells sorted from blood, taken in a trial of the OX40 agonist ivuxolimab. The receptors were sampled from an adult with an advanced solid tumor such as melanoma, head and neck, liver or kidney cancer. The CDR3 runs from the conserved cysteine through the conserved F or W. The D gene is left open where the match is weak. Clone sizes are given selectively: once, few, many, or a class where the clone is expanded.

v_call: TRBV4-3; j_call: TRBJ1-2; d_call: -; clone_size: -; cdr3_aa: CASSQEQVERGGYTF; cdr3_nt: TGCGCCAGCAGCCAAGAACAGGTGGAAAGGGGTGGCTACACCTTC
v_call: TRBV4-1; j_call: TRBJ1-2; d_call: TRBD1; clone_size: -; cdr3_aa: CASSRGTGGAYNYGYTF; cdr3_nt: TGCGCCAGCAGCCGAGGGACAGGGGGCGCGTATAACTATGGCTACACCTTC
v_call: TRBV30; j_call: TRBJ1-5; d_call: -; clone_size: -; cdr3_aa: CAWSVGPGGNQPQHF; cdr3_nt: TGTGCCTGGAGTGTAGGCCCAGGGGGCAATCAGCCCCAGCATTTT
v_call: TRBV7-2; j_call: TRBJ1-5; d_call: -; clone_size: -; cdr3_aa: CASSLDGNNNQPQHF; cdr3_nt: TGTGCCAGCAGCTTAGACGGAAATAACAATCAGCCCCAGCATTTT
v_call: TRBV25-1; j_call: TRBJ2-5; d_call: -; clone_size: -; cdr3_aa: CASSVQQGQETQYF; cdr3_nt: TGTGCCAGCAGTGTGCAACAGGGACAAGAGACCCAGTACTTC
v_call: TRBV5-4; j_call: TRBJ1-3; d_call: -; clone_size: -; cdr3_aa: CASSLSLGTGNTIYF; cdr3_nt: TGTGCCAGCAGCCTTTCCTTGGGGACTGGAAACACCATATATTTT
v_call: TRBV20-1; j_call: TRBJ1-1; d_call: -; clone_size: -; cdr3_aa: CSARREGEAFF; cdr3_nt: TGCAGTGCTAGACGGGAAGGAGAAGCTTTCTTT
v_call: TRBV7-9; j_call: TRBJ2-1; d_call: -; clone_size: -; cdr3_aa: CASSLSRVNEQFF; cdr3_nt: TGTGCCAGCAGCTTATCTAGGGTTAATGAGCAGTTCTTC
v_call: TRBV19; j_call: TRBJ1-2; d_call: -; clone_size: few; cdr3_aa: CASSARRYGYTF; cdr3_nt: TGTGCCAGTAGCGCTCGACGGTATGGCTACACCTTC
v_call: TRBV5-4; j_call: TRBJ2-7; d_call: -; clone_size: -; cdr3_aa: CASSISGAMTYEQYF; cdr3_nt: TGTGCCAGCAGCATATCAGGGGCCATGACCTACGAGCAGTACTTC
v_call: TRBV7-2; j_call: TRBJ1-6; d_call: TRBD1; clone_size: -; cdr3_aa: CASSPGQGGNSPLHF; cdr3_nt: TGTGCCAGCAGCCCGGGACAGGGTGGCAATTCACCCCTCCACTTT
v_call: TRBV7-9; j_call: TRBJ2-3; d_call: -; clone_size: few; cdr3_aa: CASSLEYSTDTQYF; cdr3_nt: TGTGCCAGCAGCTTAGAATATAGCACAGATACGCAGTATTTT
v_call: TRBV11-2; j_call: TRBJ2-5; d_call: -; clone_size: -; cdr3_aa: CASSIGSEGTQYF; cdr3_nt: TGTGCCAGCAGCATCGGAAGTGAAGGGACCCAGTACTTC
v_call: TRBV28; j_call: TRBJ2-7; d_call: TRBD1; clone_size: -; cdr3_aa: CASTGGWYEQYF; cdr3_nt: TGTGCCAGCACAGGGGGCTGGTACGAGCAGTACTTC
v_call: TRBV10-3; j_call: TRBJ1-1; d_call: TRBD1; clone_size: -; cdr3_aa: CAISTGQGGGATEAFF; cdr3_nt: TGTGCCATCAGTACCGGACAGGGCGGGGGAGCCACTGAAGCTTTCTTT
v_call: TRBV21-1; j_call: TRBJ1-1; d_call: -; clone_size: -; cdr3_aa: CASTRGGQGALRTEAFF; cdr3_nt: TGTGCCAGCACCCGGGGGGGACAGGGGGCATTGAGGACTGAAGCTTTCTTT
v_call: TRBV13; j_call: TRBJ1-2; d_call: -; clone_size: -; cdr3_aa: CASSPTFIEKGGGYTF; cdr3_nt: TGTGCCAGCAGTCCTACCTTTATCGAAAAGGGGGGAGGCTACACCTTC
v_call: TRBV9; j_call: TRBJ1-1; d_call: -; clone_size: -; cdr3_aa: CASSVEGGVNTEAFF; cdr3_nt: TGTGCCAGCAGCGTGGAGGGTGGGGTGAACACTGAAGCTTTCTTT
v_call: TRBV2; j_call: TRBJ2-6; d_call: -; clone_size: -; cdr3_aa: CASRGRQTGANVLTF; cdr3_nt: TGTGCCAGCAGGGGCCGACAGACCGGGGCCAACGTCCTGACTTTC
v_call: TRBV5-6; j_call: TRBJ2-5; d_call: -; clone_size: -; cdr3_aa: CASSLFAIETQYF; cdr3_nt: TGTGCCAGCAGCTTGTTTGCAATAGAGACCCAGTACTTC
v_call: TRBV6-5; j_call: TRBJ1-5; d_call: -; clone_size: few; cdr3_aa: CASRPQGTRSSEHF; cdr3_nt: TGTGCCAGCAGACCTCAGGGGACAAGAAGTAGTGAACATTTT
v_call: TRBV6-1; j_call: TRBJ1-6; d_call: -; clone_size: -; cdr3_aa: CASSSVRTYNSPLHF; cdr3_nt: TGTGCCAGCAGTTCTGTCCGGACCTATAATTCACCCCTCCACTTT
v_call: TRBV6-5; j_call: TRBJ1-5; d_call: -; clone_size: few; cdr3_aa: CASSSIWTDSNQPQHF; cdr3_nt: TGTGCCAGCAGTTCGATCTGGACAGATAGCAATCAGCCCCAGCATTTT
v_call: TRBV9; j_call: TRBJ2-3; d_call: -; clone_size: -; cdr3_aa: CASSPRGRGLHTDTQYF; cdr3_nt: TGTGCCAGCAGCCCCCGGGGTCGGGGGTTACACACAGATACGCAGTATTTT
v_call: TRBV11-2; j_call: TRBJ2-7; d_call: TRBD1; clone_size: -; cdr3_aa: CASSLQGYEQYF; cdr3_nt: TGTGCCAGCAGCCTACAGGGGTACGAGCAGTACTTC
v_call: TRBV30; j_call: TRBJ1-3; d_call: -; clone_size: -; cdr3_aa: CAWSVLDTTIYF; cdr3_nt: TGTGCCTGGAGTGTACTTGATACAACCATATATTTT
v_call: TRBV5-1; j_call: TRBJ2-3; d_call: -; clone_size: -; cdr3_aa: CASSLQTGAADTQYF; cdr3_nt: TGCGCCAGCAGCTTGCAGACAGGCGCAGCAGATACGCAGTATTTT
v_call: TRBV19; j_call: TRBJ1-2; d_call: -; clone_size: -; cdr3_aa: CASSPEGGTNYGYTF; cdr3_nt: TGTGCCAGTAGCCCTGAAGGAGGAACTAACTATGGCTACACCTTC
v_call: TRBV27; j_call: TRBJ2-3; d_call: TRBD2; clone_size: few; cdr3_aa: CASSFRVSVAGVSTDTQYF; cdr3_nt: TGTGCCAGCAGTTTTAGGGTTTCAGTAGCGGGGGTGTCGACAGATACGCAGTATTTT
v_call: TRBV2; j_call: TRBJ2-7; d_call: -; clone_size: -; cdr3_aa: CAITYVGSDEQYF; cdr3_nt: TGTGCCATTACGTACGTAGGGTCCGACGAGCAGTACTTC
v_call: TRBV5-1; j_call: TRBJ2-3; d_call: -; clone_size: -; cdr3_aa: CASSLARGVTDTQYF; cdr3_nt: TGCGCCAGCAGCTTGGCCCGCGGGGTAACAGATACGCAGTATTTT
v_call: TRBV7-3; j_call: TRBJ1-5; d_call: TRBD1; clone_size: -; cdr3_aa: CASSLGVGQGDQPQHF; cdr3_nt: TGTGCCAGCAGCTTAGGGGTGGGACAGGGGGACCAGCCCCAGCATTTT